Following are 13 T cell receptor beta chains from one sample sequenced in a study of blood T cells in healthy people across ages. A second PCR of roughly 7 to 11 cycles used a sample-barcoded 5' primer and a J-beta primer mix. TCRdb reprocessed the 5' RACE reads via MiXCR and lists one record per CDR3 protein. The data contain about 1.5 million distinct CDR3 sequences, 42% of them singletons. The specimen sequenced was blood. The source of these receptors is a woman aged 18-29 years in good health.

There are a few counts of this clonotype. The rearrangement uses TRBV5-6 and TRBJ2-1; unclear D gene. Per germline, CDR1 SGHDT and CDR2 YYEEEE. Trimming pared 7 bases from V and 4 bases from J, leaving 9 bases between. The CDR3 loop spans 12 amino acids. The CDR3 sequence is CASRRSYNEQFF. The CDR3 DNA reads as TGTGCCAGCCGCCGATCTTACAATGAGCAGTTCTTC.

Here the CDR3 DNA reads TGTGCCACCAGCAGATCCGTTGTCAGGACTAGCGGAAACAATGAGCAGTTCTTC. Translated: CATSRSVVRTSGNNEQFF. The gene calls are TRBV15 and TRBJ2-1, with 10 bases identical to TRBD2. This CDR3 comprises 18 residues. Germline V CDR1 and CDR2: LNHNV, YYDKDF (reference sequence). Losses at the gene ends were 2 bases for V and 5 bases for J; bases not matched to a gene: 12.

The chain uses TRBV6-1 and TRBJ2-5, with 10 bases identical to TRBD1. Germline V lookup: CDR1 MNHNS, CDR2 SASEGT. The CDR3 totals 17 residues. Germline trimming cut 3 bases from V and 1 base from J; bases unmatched to any gene: 8. CDR3 sequence: CASSDTGTGDLQETQYF. CDR3 bases: TGTGCCAGCAGTGATACCGGGACAGGGGATCTCCAAGAGACCCAGTACTTC.

V and J are TRBV30 and TRBJ2-1; D uncertain. Judging by the DNA end, TRBJ2-7 fits better; the J call may be wrong. Germline V gene lookup returns CDR1 GTSNPN and CDR2 SVGIG (reference sequence). This CDR3 spans 13 amino acids. The DNA for the CDR3 is TGTGCCTGGAGTCCGGTCTCCTACAATGAGCAGTACTTC. Its protein is CAWSPVSYNEQYF.

The chain joins TRBV20-1 to TRBJ1-1, with 7 positions matching TRBD1. The length of the CDR3 is 16 residues. From germline, CDR1 is DFQATT and CDR2 SNEGSKA (reference sequence). V shed 0 bases and J 2 bases; nucleotides not matched to a gene: 9. The CDR3 spells CSARDRRGGGNTEAFF. In DNA, the CDR3 is TGCAGTGCTAGAGATCGAAGGGGAGGGGGCAACACTGAAGCTTTCTTT.

The rearrangement links TRBV6-5 to TRBJ2-7, with 9 bases lining up with TRBD1. CDR1 is MNHEY, CDR2 SVGAGI, per germline. There are 15 residues in the CDR3. Trimming removed 6 bases from V and 5 bases from J; junction bases left unmatched: 11. The CDR3 is CASRHGGQGVHEQYF. The CDR3 DNA reads TGTGCCAGCAGGCACGGGGGACAGGGAGTCCACGAGCAGTACTTC.

The rearrangement links TRBV7-9 to TRBJ2-2, with D unresolved. This CDR3 has 12 amino acids. Germline V lookup: CDR1 SEHNR, CDR2 FQNEAQ (reference sequence). Trimming stripped 3 bases from V and 10 bases from J, with 9 bases between. CDR3 residues: CASSFTRKELFF. For the CDR3, the DNA is TGTGCCAGCAGCTTTACACGGAAGGAGCTGTTTTTT.

This chain's CDR3 is CASSYRVGFGYTF. CDR3 nucleotide sequence: TGTGCCAGCAGTTACAGGGTCGGCTTTGGCTACACCTTC. The chain links TRBV6-5 to TRBJ1-2; the D is unclear. This CDR3 contains 13 residues. Germline CDR1 reads MNHEY; CDR2 reads SVGAGI. With 2 bases removed from V and 7 bases from J, the gap between germline ends came to 11 bases.

This clonotype came up a few times. The rearrangement joins TRBV5-1 to TRBJ1-6; TRBD1 matches at 7 bases. Unmatched junction bases numbered 5, after V lost 4 bases and J lost 7 bases. Germline CDR1 SGHRS, CDR2 YFSETQ. The CDR3 loop spans 14 amino acids. The CDR3 nucleotides read TGCGCCAGCAGCCCGGGACAGCAAAATTCACCCCTCCACTTT. This translates into CASSPGQQNSPLHF.

The rearrangement uses TRBV6-6 and TRBJ1-1, with TRBD1 identical over 7 bases. Germline V CDR1 and CDR2: MNHNY, SVGAGI (reference sequence). The CDR3 totals 14 residues. Germline trimming cut 2 bases from V and 1 base from J; bases unmatched to any gene: 1. In DNA form, the CDR3 reads TGTGCCAGCAGTTACGGGGACAGGAACACTGAAGCTTTCTTT. Amino acid sequence: CASSYGDRNTEAFF.

This clonotype was found a few times. The J gene is TRBJ1-2, the V gene TRBV28; D not certain. The CDR3 is 14 residues long. The germline V gene encodes CDR1 MDHEN and CDR2 SYDVKM. The germline V and J ends were trimmed by 6 bases and 4 bases, with 15 bases remaining between them. The CDR3 DNA reads TGTGCCAGCAGGCCGCTGCAGGTCCTCTATGGCTACACCTTC. Encoded protein: CASRPLQVLYGYTF.

V usage is TRBV20-1 and J usage is TRBJ2-6; perhaps TRBD2 as D (5 bases). Trimming left V 2 bases short and J 1 base short, with 9 bases between. The CDR3 loop spans 15 amino acids. Germline-derived CDR1 and CDR2 are DFQATT and SNEGSKA (reference sequence). CDR3 bases: TGCAGTGCTAGACCCGGGGTTTCTGGGGCCAACGTCCTGACTTTC. Amino acid sequence: CSARPGVSGANVLTF.

The chain is built from TRBV10-1 and TRBJ1-1; D not resolved. Germline V CDR1 and CDR2: WNHNN, SYGVQD (reference sequence). CDR3 length: 16 amino acids. Trimming shortened V by 0 bases and J by 6 bases, and 17 bases separated the two germline ends. CDR3 loop: CASSESRGTSGAEAFF. The CDR3 nucleotides are TGCGCCAGCAGTGAGTCAAGAGGTACCAGCGGGGCTGAAGCTTTCTTT.